The entry that follows covers one TCR beta chain sequence. The antigen this receptor binds is unknown. The record has no base qualities; no much larger clone is one base away. The immunoSEQ bias-controlled multiplex PCR was used to amplify TCRbeta CDR3 regions, which were then sequenced at high throughput. Regarding the original processing steps: The immunoSEQ vendor pipeline collapsed and filtered CDR3 sequences to measure the abundance and frequency of each unique TCRbeta CDR3. Using a 90% global sequence identity threshold, CD-HIT clustered dominant CDR3 amino acid sequences together with SARS-CoV-2-specific ImmuneCODE TCRbeta sequences. Clones were classed as hyperexpanded at frequencies of 0.1 to 1 and as large at frequencies of 0.01 to 0.1. For the dominant clones, CDR3 amino acid sequences and V and J gene assignments were confirmed with MiXCR. The R stringdist package was used to compute Levenshtein distances between the patient clonotypes and the ImmuneCODE hits. TCRdb mirrors the immuneACCESS table, restricted to in-frame sequences. Some clones are absent from its copies; in checked studies, under half trace to an unresolved V gene, and the reason for the others is unknown. That table is the source of V, J and clone size, and D and trimming were worked out from the DNA. A total of roughly 14,000 clones appear in this sample, 74% of them only once. About three fifths of the sample is taken by the ten largest.

The QIAamp DNA FFPE kit was used to extract genomic DNA from formalin-fixed paraffin-embedded autopsy tissue. The sample belongs to a study of T cell repertoires in MIS-A myocarditis (dated by TCRdb to between 2021 and 2022). CDR1 LNHNV and CDR2 YYDKDF were looked up in the germline V gene (reference sequence). V is clipped by 0 bases and J by 9 bases, and the sequence between their germline boundaries is 6 bases long. The CDR3 runs 12 amino acids, cysteine and phenylalanine included. Only the CDR3 part of the read is kept: 36 bases, read in frame from the first base. Recombination connected TRBV15 to TRBJ1-5; the D gene cannot be resolved reliably. The sequence was obtained from a man aged 18 to 35 with fulminant myocarditis from multisystem inflammatory syndrome in adults (MIS-A) after COVID-19. The specimen sequenced was left ventricle heart tissue obtained at autopsy. The sample's cell subset or site label, decoded: cardiac tissue sample (left or right ventricle, interventricular septum, or pericardium). This receptor carries the CDR3 CATSRDRGPQHF. The DNA sequence is as follows: TGTGCCACCAGCAGAGATCGAGGGCCCCAGCATTTT.